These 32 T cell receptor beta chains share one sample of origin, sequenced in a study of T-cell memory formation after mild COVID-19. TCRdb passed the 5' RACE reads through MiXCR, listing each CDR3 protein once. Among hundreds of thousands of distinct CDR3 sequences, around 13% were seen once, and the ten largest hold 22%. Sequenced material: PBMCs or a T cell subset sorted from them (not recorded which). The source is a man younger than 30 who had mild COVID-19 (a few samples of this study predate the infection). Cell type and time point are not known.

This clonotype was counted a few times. In nucleotides, the CDR3 is TGTGCCACCCGGGGGGACAGGGTTGCCGAGCAGTACTTC. This gives the protein CATRGDRVAEQYF. This sequence joins TRBV6-5 and TRBJ2-7; 9 nucleotides agree with TRBD1. The CDR3 sequence is 13 residues long. The ends lost 10 bases at V and 6 bases at J; junction bases unmatched: 10. The germline V gene encodes CDR1 MNHEY and CDR2 SVGAGI.

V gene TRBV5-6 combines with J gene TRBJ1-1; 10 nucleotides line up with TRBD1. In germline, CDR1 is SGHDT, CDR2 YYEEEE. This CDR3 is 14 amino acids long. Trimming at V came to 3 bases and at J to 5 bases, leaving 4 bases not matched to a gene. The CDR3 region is CASSWGQGLTEAFF. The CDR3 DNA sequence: TGTGCCAGCAGCTGGGGACAGGGGTTGACTGAAGCTTTCTTT.

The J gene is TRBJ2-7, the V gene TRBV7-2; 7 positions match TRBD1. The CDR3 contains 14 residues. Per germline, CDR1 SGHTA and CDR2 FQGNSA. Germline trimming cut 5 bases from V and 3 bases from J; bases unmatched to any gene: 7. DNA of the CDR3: TGTGCCAGCAGCAATAACAGGGACAGCTACGAGCAGTACTTC. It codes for CASSNNRDSYEQYF.

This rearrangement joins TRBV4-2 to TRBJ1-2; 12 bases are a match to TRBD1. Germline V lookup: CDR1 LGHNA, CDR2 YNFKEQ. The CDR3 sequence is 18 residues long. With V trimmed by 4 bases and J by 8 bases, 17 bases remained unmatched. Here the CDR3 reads CASSPTKGQGAPPRGYTF. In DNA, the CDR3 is TGTGCCAGCAGCCCAACAAAGGGACAGGGGGCCCCCCCCCGGGGCTACACCTTC.

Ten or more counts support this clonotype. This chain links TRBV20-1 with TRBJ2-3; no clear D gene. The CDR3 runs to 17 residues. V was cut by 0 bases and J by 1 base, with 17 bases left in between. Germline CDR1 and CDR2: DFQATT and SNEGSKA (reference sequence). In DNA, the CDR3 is TGCAGTGCTAGAGACCCGGCGAGAGGCCCCGGCACAGATACGCAGTATTTT. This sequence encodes CSARDPARGPGTDTQYF.

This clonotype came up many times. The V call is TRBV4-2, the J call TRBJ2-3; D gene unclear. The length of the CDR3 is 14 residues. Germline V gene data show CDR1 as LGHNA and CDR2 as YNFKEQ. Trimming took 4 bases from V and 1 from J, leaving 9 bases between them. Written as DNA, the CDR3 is TGTGCCAGCAGCCGCTTCCCAGGCACAGATACGCAGTATTTT. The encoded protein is CASSRFPGTDTQYF.

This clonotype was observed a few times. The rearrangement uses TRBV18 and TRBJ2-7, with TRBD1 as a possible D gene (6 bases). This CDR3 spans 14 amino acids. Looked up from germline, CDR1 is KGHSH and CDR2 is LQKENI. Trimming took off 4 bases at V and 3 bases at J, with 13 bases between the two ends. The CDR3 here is CASSQTGQIYEQYF. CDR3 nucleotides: TGTGCCAGCTCACAGACCGGACAGATCTACGAGCAGTACTTC.

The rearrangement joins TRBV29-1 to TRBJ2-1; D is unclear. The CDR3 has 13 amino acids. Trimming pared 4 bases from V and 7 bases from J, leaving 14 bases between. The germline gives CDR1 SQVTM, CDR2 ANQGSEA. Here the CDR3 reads CSVGTLVKNEQFF. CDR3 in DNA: TGCAGCGTTGGTACTCTAGTGAAGAATGAGCAGTTCTTC.

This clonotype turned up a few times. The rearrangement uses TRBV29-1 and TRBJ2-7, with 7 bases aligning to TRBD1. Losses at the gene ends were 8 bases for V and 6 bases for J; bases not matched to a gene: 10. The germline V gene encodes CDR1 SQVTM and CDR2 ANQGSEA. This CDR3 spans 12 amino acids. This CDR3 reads CSFVGAGGEQYV. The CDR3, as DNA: TGCAGCTTCGTGGGGGCAGGGGGCGAGCAGTACGTC.

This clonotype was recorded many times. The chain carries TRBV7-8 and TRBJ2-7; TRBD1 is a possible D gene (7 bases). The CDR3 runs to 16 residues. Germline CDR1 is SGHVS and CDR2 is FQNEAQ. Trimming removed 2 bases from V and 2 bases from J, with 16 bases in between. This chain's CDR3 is CASSLRAGQFTYEQYF. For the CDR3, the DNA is TGTGCCAGCAGCTTAAGGGCGGGACAGTTCACCTACGAGCAGTACTTC.

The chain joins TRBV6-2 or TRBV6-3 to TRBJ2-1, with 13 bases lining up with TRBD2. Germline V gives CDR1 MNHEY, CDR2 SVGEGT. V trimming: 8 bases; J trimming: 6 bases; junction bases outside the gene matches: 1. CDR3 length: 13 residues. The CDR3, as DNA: TGTGCCAGCCGGACTAGCGGGGGCAATGAGCAGTTCTTC. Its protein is CASRTSGGNEQFF.

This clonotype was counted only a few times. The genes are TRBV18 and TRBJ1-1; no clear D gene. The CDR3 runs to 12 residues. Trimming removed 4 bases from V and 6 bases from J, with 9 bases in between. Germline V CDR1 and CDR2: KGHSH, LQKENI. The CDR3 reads CASSQGAPEAFF. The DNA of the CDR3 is TGTGCCAGCTCACAGGGTGCCCCTGAAGCTTTCTTT.

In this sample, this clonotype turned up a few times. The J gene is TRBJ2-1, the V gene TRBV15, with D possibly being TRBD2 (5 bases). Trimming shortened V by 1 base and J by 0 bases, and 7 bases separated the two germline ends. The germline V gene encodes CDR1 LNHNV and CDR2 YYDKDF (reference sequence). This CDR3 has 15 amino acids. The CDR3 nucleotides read TGTGCCACCAGCAGAGCTGGGAGCTCCTACAATGAGCAGTTCTTC. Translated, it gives CATSRAGSSYNEQFF.

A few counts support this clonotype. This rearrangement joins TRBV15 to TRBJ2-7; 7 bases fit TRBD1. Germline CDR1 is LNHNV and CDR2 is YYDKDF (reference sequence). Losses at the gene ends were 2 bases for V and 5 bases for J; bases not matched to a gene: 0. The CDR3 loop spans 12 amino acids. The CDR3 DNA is TGTGCCACCAGCAGAACAGGGGACGAGCAGTACGTC. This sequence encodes CATSRTGDEQYV.

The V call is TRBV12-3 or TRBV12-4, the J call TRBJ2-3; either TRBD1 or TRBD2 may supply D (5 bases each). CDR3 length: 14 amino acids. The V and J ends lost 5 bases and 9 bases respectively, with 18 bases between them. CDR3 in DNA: TGTGCCAGCAGTCTCCTCTCGGGACCGCAGACGCAGTATTTT. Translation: CASSLLSGPQTQYF.

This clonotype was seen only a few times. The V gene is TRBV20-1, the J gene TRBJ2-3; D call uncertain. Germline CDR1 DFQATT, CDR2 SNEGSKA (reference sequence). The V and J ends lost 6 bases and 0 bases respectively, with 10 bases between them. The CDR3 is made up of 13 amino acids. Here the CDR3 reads CSAAVPSTDTQYF. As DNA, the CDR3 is TGCAGTGCCGCCGTACCTAGCACAGATACGCAGTATTTT.

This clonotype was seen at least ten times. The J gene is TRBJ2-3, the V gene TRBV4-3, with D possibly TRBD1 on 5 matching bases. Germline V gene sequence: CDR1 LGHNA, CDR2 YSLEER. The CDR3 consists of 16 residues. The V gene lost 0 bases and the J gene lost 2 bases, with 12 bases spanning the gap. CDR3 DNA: TGCGCCAGCAGCCAAGATTGGGGCTTCGACACAGATACGCAGTATTTT. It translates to CASSQDWGFDTDTQYF.

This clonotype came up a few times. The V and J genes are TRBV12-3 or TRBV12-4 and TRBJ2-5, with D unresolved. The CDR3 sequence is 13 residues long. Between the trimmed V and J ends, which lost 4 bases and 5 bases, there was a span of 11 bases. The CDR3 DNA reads TGTGCCAGCAGTTCTAAGCGTTTGGAGACCCAGTACTTC. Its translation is CASSSKRLETQYF.

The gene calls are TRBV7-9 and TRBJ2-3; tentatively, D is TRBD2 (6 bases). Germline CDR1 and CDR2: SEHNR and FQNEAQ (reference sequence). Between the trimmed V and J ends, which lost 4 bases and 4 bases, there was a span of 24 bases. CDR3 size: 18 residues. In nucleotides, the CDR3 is TGTGCCAGCAGCTCCCCCGAGGGAATGGGTACGGGGGCAGATACGCAGTATTTT. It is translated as CASSSPEGMGTGADTQYF. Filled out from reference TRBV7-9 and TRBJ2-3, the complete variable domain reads DTGVSQNPRHKITKRGQNVTFRCDPISEHNRLYWYRQTLGQGPEFLTYFQNEAQLEKSRLLSDRFSAERPKGSFSTLEIQRTEQGDSAMYLCASSSPEGMGTGADTQYFGPGTRLTVL.

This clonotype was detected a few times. The CDR3 DNA follows: TGCGCCAGCAGCTTAGGGACTAGCGGGCCAGATACGCAGTATTTT. It codes for CASSLGTSGPDTQYF. The rearrangement uses TRBV5-1 and TRBJ2-3, with 12 bases matching TRBD2. Germline CDR1 and CDR2: SGHRS and YFSETQ. With 2 bases clipped from V and 4 bases from J, the junction kept 2 bases outside the gene matches. CDR3 length: 15 residues.

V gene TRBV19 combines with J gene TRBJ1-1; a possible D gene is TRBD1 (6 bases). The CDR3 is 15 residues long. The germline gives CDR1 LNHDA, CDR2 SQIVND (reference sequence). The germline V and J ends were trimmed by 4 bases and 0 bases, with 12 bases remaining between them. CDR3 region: CASSSGDNMNTEAFF. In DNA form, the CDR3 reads TGTGCCAGTAGTAGCGGGGACAACATGAACACTGAAGCTTTCTTT.

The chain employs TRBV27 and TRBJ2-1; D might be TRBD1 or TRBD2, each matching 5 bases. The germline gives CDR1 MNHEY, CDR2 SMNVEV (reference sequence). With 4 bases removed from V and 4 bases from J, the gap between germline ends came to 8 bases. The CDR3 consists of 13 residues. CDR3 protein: CASSWGKYNEQFF. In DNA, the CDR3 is TGTGCCAGCAGTTGGGGGAAGTACAATGAGCAGTTCTTC.

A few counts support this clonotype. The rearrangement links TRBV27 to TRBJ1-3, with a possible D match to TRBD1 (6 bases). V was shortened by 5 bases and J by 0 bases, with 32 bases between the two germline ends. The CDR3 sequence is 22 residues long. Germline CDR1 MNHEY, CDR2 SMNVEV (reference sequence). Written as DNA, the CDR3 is TGTGCCAGCAGTGTCCTGGGGGGCCGATTTCTTTTGGGACATTCCTCTGGAAACACCATATATTTT. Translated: CASSVLGGRFLLGHSSGNTIYF.

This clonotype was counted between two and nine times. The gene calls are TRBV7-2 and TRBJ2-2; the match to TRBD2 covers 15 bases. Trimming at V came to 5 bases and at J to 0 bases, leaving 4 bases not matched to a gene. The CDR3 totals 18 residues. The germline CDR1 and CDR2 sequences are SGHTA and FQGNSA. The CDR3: CASSPRTSGGANTGELFF. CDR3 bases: TGTGCCAGCAGCCCCAGGACTAGCGGGGGGGCGAACACCGGGGAGCTGTTTTTT. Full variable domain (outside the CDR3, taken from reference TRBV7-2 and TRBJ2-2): GAGVSQSPSNKVTEKGKDVELRCDPISGHTALYWYRQSLGQGLEFLIYFQGNSAPDKSGLPSDRFSAERTGGSVSTLTIQRTQQEDSAVYLCASSPRTSGGANTGELFFGEGSRLTVL.

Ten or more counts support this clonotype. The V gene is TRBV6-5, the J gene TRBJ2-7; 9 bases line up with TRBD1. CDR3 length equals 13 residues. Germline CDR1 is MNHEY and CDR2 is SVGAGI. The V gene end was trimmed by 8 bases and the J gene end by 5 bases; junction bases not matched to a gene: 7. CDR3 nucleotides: TGTGCCAGCGGAGGGACAGGGTCTCACGAGCAGTACTTC. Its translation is CASGGTGSHEQYF.

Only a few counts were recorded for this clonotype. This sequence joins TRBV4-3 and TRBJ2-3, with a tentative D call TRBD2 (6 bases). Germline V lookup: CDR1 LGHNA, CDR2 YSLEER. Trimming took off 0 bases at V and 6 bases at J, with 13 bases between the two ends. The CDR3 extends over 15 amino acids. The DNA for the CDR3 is TGCGCCAGCAGCCAAGAATTCGGGGGTAGGGATACGCAGTATTTT. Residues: CASSQEFGGRDTQYF.

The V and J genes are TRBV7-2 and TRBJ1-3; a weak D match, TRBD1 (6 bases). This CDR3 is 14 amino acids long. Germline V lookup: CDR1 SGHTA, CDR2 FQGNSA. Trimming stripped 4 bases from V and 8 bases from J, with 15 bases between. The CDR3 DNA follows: TGTGCCAGCAGCTCCTACAGGTCAGGGGACACCATATATTTT. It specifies CASSSYRSGDTIYF.

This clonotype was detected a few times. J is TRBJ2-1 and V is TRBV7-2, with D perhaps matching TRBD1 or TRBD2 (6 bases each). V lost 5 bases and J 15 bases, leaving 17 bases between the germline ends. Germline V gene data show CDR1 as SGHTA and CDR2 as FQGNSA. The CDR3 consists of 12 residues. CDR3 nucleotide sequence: TGTGCCAGCAGCCCGGGGGCACCGCCGGCGTTCTTC. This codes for CASSPGAPPAFF.

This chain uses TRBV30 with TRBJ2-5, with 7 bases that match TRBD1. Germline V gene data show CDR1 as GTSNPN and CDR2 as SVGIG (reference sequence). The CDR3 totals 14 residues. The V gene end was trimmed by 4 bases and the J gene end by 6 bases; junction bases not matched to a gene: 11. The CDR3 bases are TGTGCCTGGAAACCGGGACAGCTGGGGAAGACCCAGTACTTC. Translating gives CAWKPGQLGKTQYF.

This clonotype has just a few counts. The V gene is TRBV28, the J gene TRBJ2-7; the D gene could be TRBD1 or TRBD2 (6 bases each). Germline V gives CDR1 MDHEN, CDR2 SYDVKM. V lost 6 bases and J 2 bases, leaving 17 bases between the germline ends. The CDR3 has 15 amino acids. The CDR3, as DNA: TGTGCCAGCAGCGGCAGGGGACTTCTCGCCTACGAGCAGTACGTC. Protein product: CASSGRGLLAYEQYV.

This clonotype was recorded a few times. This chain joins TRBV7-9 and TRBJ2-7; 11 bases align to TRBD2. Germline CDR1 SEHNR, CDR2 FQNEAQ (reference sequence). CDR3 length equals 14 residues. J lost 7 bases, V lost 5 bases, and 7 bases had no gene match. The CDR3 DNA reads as TGTGCCAGCAGCCCGGGTAGCGGGGGGGGAGAGCAGTACGTC. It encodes CASSPGSGGGEQYV.

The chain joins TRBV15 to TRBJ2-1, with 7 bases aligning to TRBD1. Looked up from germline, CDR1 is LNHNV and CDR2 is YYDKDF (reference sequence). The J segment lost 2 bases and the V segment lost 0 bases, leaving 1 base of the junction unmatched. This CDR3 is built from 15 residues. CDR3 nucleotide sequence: TGTGCCACCAGCAGAGAAGGGGGCCCCTACAATGAGCAGTTCTTC. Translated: CATSREGGPYNEQFF.